This is a list of T cell receptor beta chains from one sample in a study of blood T cell repertoires in COVID-19. Clones were sequenced by immunoSEQ multiplex PCR, and TCRdb holds only the in-frame ones, with some missing. This table holds more than 300,000 clones, about 82% found once. The sequenced material came from peripheral blood. These receptor sequences come from a woman in her 50s with acute or convalescent COVID-19. CDR3s include the opening cysteine and the closing phenylalanine or tryptophan. Fields, in order: CDR3 protein, V gene, J gene, clone size. Rows give clone size only sometimes, using once, few, many, or a class for an expanded clone.

CDR3: CASSPGDGPYEQYF
V: TRBV4-3
J: TRBJ2-7
size: .

CDR3: CASSSTRDYGYTF
V: TRBV28
J: TRBJ1-2
size: .

CDR3: CASSPPSGNYEQYF
V: TRBV18
J: TRBJ2-7
size: .

CDR3: CASSLTGMGNQPQHF
V: TRBV6-2/TRBV6-3
J: TRBJ1-5
size: once

CDR3: CASSQVGTGMNEQFF
V: TRBV4-2
J: TRBJ2-1
size: .

CDR3: CASSQGTMQETQYF
V: TRBV3-1/TRBV3-2
J: TRBJ2-5
size: .

CDR3: CASSQDPLRKETQYF
V: TRBV4-1
J: TRBJ2-5
size: few

CDR3: CASSGQPNTEAFF
V: TRBV7-2
J: TRBJ1-1
size: .

CDR3: CASSQDPGAQAFF
V: TRBV3-1/TRBV3-2
J: TRBJ1-1
size: .

CDR3: CASSPSDRSRDTQYF
V: TRBV18
J: TRBJ2-3
size: .

CDR3: CASSEGDRGREKLFF
V: TRBV9
J: TRBJ1-4
size: .

CDR3: CASEAGTGFNEQFF
V: TRBV5-1
J: TRBJ2-1
size: once

CDR3: CASSDSWANEQFF
V: TRBV6-4
J: TRBJ2-1
size: .

CDR3: CATSDLRSHGYTF
V: TRBV24-1
J: TRBJ1-2
size: .

CDR3: CASSLHSSVAYNEQFF
V: TRBV7-3
J: TRBJ2-1
size: few

CDR3: CASSHGTSGTYEQYF
V: TRBV7-3
J: TRBJ2-7
size: .